Sequencing of this TCR beta chain was carried out in a study of sequential checkpoint blockade in melanoma (dated by TCRdb to about 2019). The study in broad terms: In a 1:1 randomization, patients received either first-line nivolumab then ipilimumab (arm A) or ipilimumab then nivolumab (arm B). Maintenance nivolumab came after both trial sequences.

Study-wide findings and limitations: The model for predicting response that combines TCR metrics with mutation burden needs to be validated in larger, independent patient cohorts.

CDR1 and CDR2 are read off the germline V gene (reference sequence) as MNHEY and SMNVEV. V is trimmed back by 2 bases and J by 5 bases, and the junction contains 3 bases that no gene match accounts for. The CDR3 measures 13 amino acids from cysteine to phenylalanine. The DNA shown is the 39-base CDR3, in frame from base 1. This clone was detected only a few times. Its antigen remains undetermined. No much larger clone is present one base from it, and per-base qualities are unavailable. The immunoSEQ Assay was used to immunosequence TCRbeta CDR3 regions from genomic DNA. Prior to high-throughput sequencing, genomic DNA was amplified by bias-controlled multiplex PCR. From the authors' description of their analysis: To quantify the absolute abundance of each unique TCRbeta CDR3 region, the sequences were collapsed and filtered. Clonality, defined as 1 minus Pielou's evenness, was calculated using only productive rearrangements. A previously published method was used to identify clones with significantly greater frequencies in on-treatment samples than in baseline samples. TCRdb took over this immuneACCESS table, retaining in-frame rearrangements with V and J assigned. Such tables are incomplete; in checked studies, under half of the missing clones stem from an unresolved V gene, and the remainder is unexplained. V, J and clone size were drawn from that table, and D and trimming were deduced from the DNA. For this sample the table gives more than 11,000 clones, of which around 48% were detected only once. The top ten constitute about 17% of the sample.

According to the study, the label for this sample's treatment or condition signals: randomized to nivolumab then ipilimumab (arm A) or the reverse (arm B). None of the trial patients had been given prior DNA-damaging chemotherapy. Live CD3+CD8+ cells negative for CD19 and CD56 were sorted from thawed PBMCs on a FACS Aria II flow cytometer. Samples came from patients with melanoma in CheckMate 064, a randomized, open-label phase II trial of sequential checkpoint blockade. Peripheral blood mononuclear cells were collected by leukapheresis, purified using Ficoll-Paque, and frozen in human serum containing roughly 10% DMSO. Immediately after sorting, the purity of the sorted blood CD3+CD8+ cells was confirmed to be >98%, and DNA was then extracted.

This receptor was identified in a human donor with melanoma. The sequenced sample was CD8+ T cells sorted from blood (inferred from file names), obtained from a patient given nivolumab and ipilimumab in sequence. The chain is assembled from TRBV27 and TRBJ2-7, with TRBD1 identical over 7 junction bases. The DNA sequence follows: TGTGCCAGCAGTTTAGACAGGGTCCACGAGCAGTACTTC. The translation is CASSLDRVHEQYF.